The present T cell receptor beta chain was sequenced within a study of cytomegalovirus exposure and HLA in healthy donors. In the study overall: In a later analysis, the roughly 120 validation repertoires were reported to have used the same platform as the approximately 690 first-cohort repertoires. Whole-study findings and limits: Most TCR sequences proved rare, with some public TCRs found in many donors. The tendency of first-cohort TCR clusters to co-occur in the 90 to 150 validation repertoires was the finding of a later analysis. Researchers catalogued some 160 TCR beta chains as cytomegalovirus-associated.

To note about this clone: Its antigen is undetermined. The sample holds other DNA sequences that translate to the same CDR3.

Germline CDR1 is LNHDA and CDR2 is SQIVND (reference sequence). Trimming removed 4 bases at V and 2 bases at J, with 10 bases between. This CDR3 has 14 residues. Sequenced by immunoSEQ multiplex PCR; TCRdb stores in-frame clones only, minus some. There are about 130,000 clones in the sample; under 90% occur only once, and 1.5% to 2.5% lies in the top ten. This sequence originates from a woman aged 18-29 years in good health and CMV-seronegative. The chain employs TRBV19 and TRBJ2-3; possibly TRBD2 for D (5 bases). The sample consisted of PBMCs. The CDR3 region has the DNA TGTGCCAGTAGTAGAGGCGGGTCCACAGATACGCAGTATTTT. As protein: CASSRGGSTDTQYF. Combining the CDR3 with reference TRBV19 and TRBJ2-3 gives the whole variable domain DGGITQSPKYLFRKEGQNVTLSCEQNLNHDAMYWYRQDPGQGLRLIYYSQIVNDFQKGDIAEGYSVSREKKESFPLTVTSAQKNPTAFYLCASSRGGSTDTQYFGPGTRLTVL.